This TCR beta chain emerged from a study of T cell repertoires in cytomegalovirus infection. TCRdb reprocessed the reads via MiXCR and lists one record per CDR3 protein. The sample yields about a million distinct CDR3 sequences, approximately 30% seen once. The CDR3 spans 13 residues. Germline V gene data show CDR1 as MNHEY and CDR2 as SMNVEV (reference sequence). V was clipped by 6 bases and J by 5 bases, with 13 bases between them. A remark on this clonotype: Its antigen is undetermined.

This TCR came from a human donor in good health (CMV status not recorded). Some clones in this sample may be carry-over from other donors' samples. Sequences were derived from cultured CD8+ T cells from PBMCs, sampled from culture after CMV antigen stimulation. V usage is TRBV27 and J usage is TRBJ1-2, with D possibly being TRBD1 (6 bases). The CDR3 region has the DNA TGTGCCAGCAGAGCGGGGGCTGCATATGGCTACACCTTC. Amino acids: CASRAGAAYGYTF.